One sample yielded the 13 T cell receptor beta chains listed below, sequenced in a study of response to subunit inactivated influenza vaccine. TCRdb re-analysed the RT-PCR reads in MiXCR, keeping a single row per CDR3 protein. Counted here are hundreds of thousands of distinct CDR3 sequences, about 25% occurring once; the ten biggest clones make up around 1.8%. The material sequenced was CD4+ T cells sorted from PBMCs, taken approximately 5 days after vaccination. The receptor set was obtained from a man between 50 and 59 years old who received an inactivated influenza vaccine.

This rearrangement joins TRBV7-9 to TRBJ1-4, with D tentatively TRBD1 (6 bases). Germline CDR1 is SEHNR and CDR2 is FQNEAQ (reference sequence). V was trimmed by 8 bases and J by 8 bases, leaving 21 bases between them. The CDR3 is made up of 15 amino acids. The CDR3 spells CASGFQGRGYEKLFF. DNA of the CDR3: TGTGCCAGCGGTTTCCAGGGGCGGGGTTACGAAAAACTGTTTTTT.

This CDR3 is CASSQQLAGLYNEQFF. The DNA for the CDR3 is TGCGCCAGCAGCCAACAACTAGCGGGACTATACAATGAGCAGTTCTTC. J is TRBJ2-1 and V is TRBV4-3, with 10 bases aligning to TRBD2. V was pared by 2 bases and J by 4 bases, with 5 bases of the junction left unmatched. The germline CDR1 and CDR2 sequences are LGHNA and YSLEER. The CDR3 consists of 16 residues.

This clonotype occurred a few times. The chain carries TRBV6-5 and TRBJ2-7; D remains ambiguous. Looked up from germline, CDR1 is MNHEY and CDR2 is SVGAGI. The CDR3 has 15 residues. V was cut by 4 bases and J by 3 bases, with 16 bases left in between. The CDR3 is CASSSIGRAIYEQYF. The CDR3 DNA reads TGTGCCAGCAGTTCCATCGGGCGAGCCATCTACGAGCAGTACTTC.

This clonotype was seen only a few times. V and J are TRBV29-1 and TRBJ2-6; 14 positions agree with TRBD2. The CDR3 runs 17 residues. Germline CDR1 reads SQVTM; CDR2 reads ANQGSEA. With 6 bases clipped from V and 3 bases from J, the junction kept 7 bases outside the gene matches. The CDR3 nucleotides are TGCAGCGTGGGGGGACTAGCGGGAGTCGGTGGGGCCAACGTCCTGACTTTC. Protein product: CSVGGLAGVGGANVLTF.

In this sample, this clonotype turned up a few times. This sequence joins TRBV5-1 and TRBJ2-1; 8 nucleotides align to TRBD2. Germline V gene sequence: CDR1 SGHRS, CDR2 YFSETQ. This CDR3 contains 17 residues. With 5 bases clipped from V and 0 bases from J, the junction kept 10 bases outside the gene matches. DNA for the CDR3: TGCGCCAGCAGTTCGAAACGACTAGCGATCTCCTACAATGAGCAGTTCTTC. It encodes CASSSKRLAISYNEQFF.

The chain joins TRBV6-5 to TRBJ2-7; D is uncertain. The V end was cut by 5 bases, the J end by 1 base, with 9 bases between. This CDR3 has 13 residues. Germline V gene data show CDR1 as MNHEY and CDR2 as SVGAGI. The DNA of the CDR3 is TGTGCCAGCAGTACTGGAAAATCCTACGAGCAGTACTTC. Encoded protein: CASSTGKSYEQYF.

The V gene is TRBV5-1, the J gene TRBJ2-3, with 13 bases matching TRBD2. Germline CDR1 and CDR2: SGHRS and YFSETQ. J was trimmed by 3 bases and V by 5 bases; bases with no gene match: 9. This CDR3 is built from 17 residues. The CDR3 spells CASSHTGLAGVTDTQYF. DNA for the CDR3: TGCGCCAGCAGTCACACCGGACTAGCGGGAGTGACAGATACGCAGTATTTT.

The rearrangement uses TRBV3-1 and TRBJ2-3, with TRBD2 matching 7 bases. The CDR3 contains 14 residues. Germline V gives CDR1 LGHDT, CDR2 YNNKEL (reference sequence). Losses at the gene ends were 4 bases for V and 5 bases for J; bases not matched to a gene: 6. The CDR3 sequence: CASSLWTSIDTQYF. As DNA, the CDR3 is TGTGCCAGCAGCCTTTGGACTAGTATAGATACGCAGTATTTT.

The chain employs TRBV12-3 or TRBV12-4 and TRBJ2-3; the D is unclear. The V end was cut by 1 base, the J end by 6 bases, with 8 bases between. The CDR3 spans 13 residues. The CDR3 region has the DNA TGTGCCAGCAGTTTAGTGCTAGGTGATACGCAGTATTTT. Amino acids: CASSLVLGDTQYF.

This clonotype came up a few times. V is TRBV27 and J is TRBJ2-7, with D possibly TRBD2 on 5 matching bases. In germline, CDR1 is MNHEY, CDR2 SMNVEV (reference sequence). CDR3 length: 17 amino acids. V gave up 2 bases and J gave up 2 bases, with 19 bases separating them. The chain's CDR3 is CASSLKGPGTFTYEQYF. The CDR3 DNA reads TGTGCCAGCAGTTTAAAAGGGCCGGGAACCTTCACCTACGAGCAGTACTTC.

In its sample, this clonotype was seen once. This sequence joins TRBV29-1 and TRBJ1-2; D gene uncertain. The germline V and J ends were trimmed by 4 bases and 0 bases, with 9 bases remaining between them. The CDR3 extends over 13 amino acids. Germline V gene lookup returns CDR1 SQVTM and CDR2 ANQGSEA. The CDR3, as DNA: TGCAGCGTTGCTACCGGGACTAACTATGGCTACACCTTC. Residues: CSVATGTNYGYTF.

This chain links TRBV27 with TRBJ2-1, with TRBD2 as a possible D gene (6 bases). The CDR3 loop spans 16 amino acids. The germline gives CDR1 MNHEY, CDR2 SMNVEV (reference sequence). V gave up 7 bases and J gave up 4 bases, with 20 bases separating them. The CDR3 nucleotides read TGTGCCAGCATTTCCGCCGGGAGAGGGCTATACAATGAGCAGTTCTTC. Translation: CASISAGRGLYNEQFF.

A single count supports this clonotype. The junction departs from the called germline gene at one end, perhaps through a read error. CDR3 in DNA: TGTGCTAGCAGTTCTGCGCCTACAGATACGCAGTATTTT. Translating it yields CASSSAPTDTQYF. This rearrangement joins TRBV7-7 to TRBJ2-3; no definite D call. From germline, CDR1 is SSHAT and CDR2 FNYEAQ (reference sequence). The CDR3 sequence is 13 residues long.